This T cell receptor beta chain was identified in a study of T cells after yellow fever vaccination. About the research overall: Researchers used SMART-Seq v4 Ultra Low Input to prepare fractions that had low cell numbers. Points from the study as a whole: Post-booster repertoires again held most primary-vaccination clones (roughly 96% CD4, 88% CD8).

Comment on this clonotype: What it recognizes is unknown.

The ends were cut back, 0 bases at V and 0 bases at J, with 6 bases in the middle. The germline CDR1 and CDR2 sequences are SGDLS and YYNGEE. The CDR3 length is 14 residues. Using its own MiXCR run on the 5' RACE reads, TCRdb lists one record per CDR3 protein. The table records approximately 93,000 distinct CDR3 sequences, roughly 5.8% of them present only once. The sequenced sample was CD8+ T cells sorted from PBMCs, obtained 10 days after the yellow fever booster vaccination. The rearrangement uses TRBV9 and TRBJ1-1; D unclear. This clonotype originated in a young man who received the YFV17D yellow fever vaccine. The CDR3 DNA follows: TGTGCCAGCAGCGTAGCAACCCTGAACACTGAAGCTTTCTTT. This encodes CASSVATLNTEAFF.